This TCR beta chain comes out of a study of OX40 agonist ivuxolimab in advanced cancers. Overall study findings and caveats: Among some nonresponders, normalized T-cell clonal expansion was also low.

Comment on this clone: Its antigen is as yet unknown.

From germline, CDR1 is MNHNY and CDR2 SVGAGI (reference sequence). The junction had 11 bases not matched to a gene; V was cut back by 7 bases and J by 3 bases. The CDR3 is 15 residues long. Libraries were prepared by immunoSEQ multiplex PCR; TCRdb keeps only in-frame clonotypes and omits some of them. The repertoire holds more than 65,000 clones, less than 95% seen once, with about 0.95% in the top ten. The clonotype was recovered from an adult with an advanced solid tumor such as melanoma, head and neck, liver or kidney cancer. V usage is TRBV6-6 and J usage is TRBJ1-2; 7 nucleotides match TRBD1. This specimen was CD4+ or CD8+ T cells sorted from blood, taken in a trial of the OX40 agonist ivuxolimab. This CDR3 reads CASKESRGPYYGYTF. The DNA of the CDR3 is TGTGCCAGCAAAGAAAGTAGGGGGCCCTACTATGGCTACACCTTC.